This TCR beta chain was identified during a study of technical replicates of blood from several donors. Losses at the gene ends were 0 bases for V and 5 bases for J; bases not matched to a gene: 5. Per germline, CDR1 SEHNR and CDR2 FQNEAQ (reference sequence). This CDR3 region has 16 residues. This table comes from immunoSEQ multiplex PCR, and its TCRdb copy is limited to in-frame clones, with some not included. This sample has fewer than 85,000 clones, with 90% to 95% found just once. Specimen: PBMCs. The V call is TRBV7-9, the J call TRBJ2-1, with TRBD2 matching 9 bases. The sequence came from a human donor in good health. Some clones in this sample may be carry-over from other donors' samples. The CDR3 region is CASSLALRGGDNEQFF. The CDR3 DNA follows: TGTGCCAGCAGCTTAGCGTTACGCGGGGGGGACAATGAGCAGTTCTTC.